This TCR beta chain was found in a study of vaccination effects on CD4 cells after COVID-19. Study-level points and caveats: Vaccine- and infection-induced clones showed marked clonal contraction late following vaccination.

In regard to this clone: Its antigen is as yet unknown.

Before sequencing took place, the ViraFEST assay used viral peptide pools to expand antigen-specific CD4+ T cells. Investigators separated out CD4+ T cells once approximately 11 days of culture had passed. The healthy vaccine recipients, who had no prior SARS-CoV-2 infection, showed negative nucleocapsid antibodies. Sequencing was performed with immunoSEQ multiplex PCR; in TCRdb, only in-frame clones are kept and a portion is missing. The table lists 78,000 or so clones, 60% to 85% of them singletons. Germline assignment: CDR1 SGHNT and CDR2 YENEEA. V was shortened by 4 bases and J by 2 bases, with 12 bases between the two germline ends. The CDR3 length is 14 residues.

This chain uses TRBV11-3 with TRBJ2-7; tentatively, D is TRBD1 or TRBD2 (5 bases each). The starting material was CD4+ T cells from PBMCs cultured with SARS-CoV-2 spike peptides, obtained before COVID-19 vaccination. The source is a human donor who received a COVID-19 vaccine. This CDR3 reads CASSSRDRAYEQYV. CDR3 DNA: TGTGCCAGCAGCTCCCGGGACCGAGCCTACGAGCAGTACGTC.